These 2 T cell receptor beta chains were sequenced from one sample in a study of beta chain features in type 1 diabetes. These receptors are not linked to any known antigen. The entirety of the isolated RNA underwent reverse transcription, so expressed TCRB transcripts were sequenced. The method was immunoSEQ multiplex PCR; TCRdb's version includes in-frame clones alone and lacks a portion of them. The sample carries 600,000 to 700,000 clones, about an eighth recorded once. General study findings and limits: Moderate but significant shortening of TCRB CDR3s was recorded in all four CD4+ subsets from Type 1 diabetes patients.

The sequenced material came from naive CD4+ T cells from blood. The receptors derive from a man aged 18 to 29 with type 1 diabetes.

The chain uses TRBV11-3 and TRBJ2-3; no reliable D call. The V and J ends lost 1 base and 4 bases respectively, with 12 bases between them. Germline values: CDR1 SGHNT, CDR2 YENEEA. This CDR3 contains 15 residues. For the CDR3, the DNA is TGTGCCAGCAGCTTAGCAGGTTCCGTGGCAGATACGCAGTATTTT. It specifies CASSLAGSVADTQYF. The full variable domain, in which reference TRBV11-3 and TRBJ2-3 provide the parts outside the CDR3, is EAGVVQSPRYKIIEKKQPVAFWCNPISGHNTLYWYLQNLGQGPELLIRYENEEAVDDSQLPKDRFSAERLKGVDSTLKIQPAELGDSAVYLCASSLAGSVADTQYFGPGTRLTVL.

The chain is built from TRBV7-3 and TRBJ1-2; a possible D gene is TRBD1 (5 bases). Germline values: CDR1 SGHTA, CDR2 FQGTGA. The CDR3 extends over 14 amino acids. Trimming took off 5 bases at V and 4 bases at J, with 14 bases between the two ends. CDR3 sequence (DNA): TGTGCCAGCAGCAAGACAGTCGCCGGCTATGGCTACACCTTC. It encodes CASSKTVAGYGYTF.